This is a list of T cell receptor beta chains from one sample in a study of tumor-infiltrating lymphocytes in primary liver carcinoma. From the multiplex PCR reads, TCRdb called clonotypes with MiXCR, one entry per CDR3 protein. The data hold 180,000 or so distinct CDR3 sequences, with 60% observed a single time. Sequenced: peripheral blood. These receptors were taken from a man aged 35-49 years with primary liver carcinoma and hepatitis B virus infection. The CDR3 runs from the conserved cysteine through the conserved F or W. The D gene is left open where the match is weak. For some rows the clone size is stated as once, few or many, or as a class when expanded; others skip it.

cdr3_aa,cdr3_nt,j_call,d_call,v_call,cdr3_length,clone_size
CASSFRGLGETQYF,TGTGCCAGCAGTTTTAGGGGGCTGGGGGAGACCCAGTACTTC,TRBJ2-5,TRBD1,TRBV28,14,few
CASSQDFRLAGTLQEAQYF,TGTGCCAGCAGCCAAGATTTCCGACTAGCGGGCACGCTCCAAGAGGCCCAGTACTTC,TRBJ2-5,TRBD2,TRBV14,19,.
CAWSVGASSYNEQFF,TGTGCCTGGAGTGTGGGGGCCAGCTCCTACAATGAGCAGTTCTTC,TRBJ2-1,.,TRBV30,15,few
CASSQDLADRGTEAFF,TGCGCCAGCAGCCAAGATCTTGCGGACAGGGGTACTGAAGCTTTCTTT,TRBJ1-1,TRBD1,TRBV4-1,16,many
CASKVSGSQPQYF,TGTGCCAGCAAAGTATCAGGGTCTCAGCCCCAGTATTTT,TRBJ2-3,.,TRBV6-1,13,once
CAISESLAGGRNEQYF,TGTGCCATCAGTGAGTCTCTTGCGGGAGGAAGGAACGAGCAGTACTTC,TRBJ2-7,TRBD2,TRBV10-3,16,few
CANSLALWDREGYQPQHF,TGTGCCAACAGCTTAGCGCTATGGGACAGGGAAGGTTATCAGCCCCAGCATTTT,TRBJ1-5,TRBD1,TRBV11-1,18,.
CAGSHKRDSIDTQYF,TGTGCCGGCAGCCATAAGCGAGATAGCATAGATACGCAGTATTTT,TRBJ2-3,.,TRBV11-2,15,.
CASVRGGGTYGQYF,TGTGCCAGCGTACGGGGTGGCGGGACCTACGGGCAGTACTTC,TRBJ2-7,.,TRBV6-2/TRBV6-3,14,.
CASSFAHTGELFF,TGTGCCAGCAGTTTCGCTCACACCGGGGAGCTGTTTTTT,TRBJ2-2,.,TRBV6-5,13,.
CASSQAIRGGNEKLFF,TGTGCCAGCAGCCAAGCTATCAGGGGGGGGAATGAAAAACTGTTTTTT,TRBJ1-4,TRBD1,TRBV4-2,16,few
CSVEETFGLGGFF,TGCAGCGTTGAGGAAACCTTCGGATTAGGCGGGTTCTTC,TRBJ2-1,.,TRBV29-1,13,.
CASSLLRTGPGHEQFF,TGTGCCAGCAGCTTATTGAGGACAGGACCTGGGCATGAGCAGTTCTTC,TRBJ2-1,TRBD1,TRBV7-8,16,.
CASSQGSARGAYEQYF,TGCGCCAGCAGCCAAGGGTCCGCGCGGGGGGCCTACGAGCAGTACTTC,TRBJ2-7,TRBD2,TRBV4-1,16,.
CASSSGRRNEKLFF,TGTGCCAGCAGCAGTGGCAGGAGGAATGAAAAACTGTTTTTT,TRBJ1-4,.,TRBV25-1,14,.
CASSYSDTSAEAFF,TGTGCCAGCAGTTACAGTGACACGAGCGCTGAAGCTTTCTTT,TRBJ1-1,.,TRBV6-5,14,few
CASSEFGEYEQYF,TGTGCCAGCAGTGAATTTGGGGAATACGAGCAGTACTTC,TRBJ2-7,.,TRBV6-1,13,.
CASTQGGARDQPQHF,TGTGCCAGCACCCAGGGGGGGGCCCGCGATCAGCCCCAGCATTTT,TRBJ1-5,TRBD1,TRBV12-3/TRBV12-4,15,.
CASSYDGQGTSPLHF,TGTGCCAGCAGTTACGACGGACAGGGGACTTCACCCCTCCACTTT,TRBJ1-6,TRBD1,TRBV6-5,15,.
CASSMGPHLPLHF,TGTGCCAGCAGTATGGGACCCCATTTGCCCCTCCACTTT,TRBJ1-6,.,TRBV28,13,.
CASSFEGEQYF,TGTGCCAGCAGCTTTGAGGGCGAGCAGTACTTC,TRBJ2-7,.,TRBV5-6,11,few
CASSRDSGTEAFF,TGTGCCAGCAGCAGGGACAGCGGCACTGAAGCTTTCTTT,TRBJ1-1,TRBD1,TRBV11-2,13,many
CASSPSGKAGELFF,TGTGCCAGCAGCCCTAGCGGGAAAGCCGGGGAGCTGTTTTTT,TRBJ2-2,TRBD2,TRBV12-3/TRBV12-4,14,.
CSVDVNRAGHGLGGYTF,TGCAGCGTTGATGTAAACCGGGCTGGACATGGATTGGGCGGCTACACCTTC,TRBJ1-2,.,TRBV29-1,17,.
CASSRGGLNTGELFF,TGTGCCAGCAGCCGAGGGGGCTTGAACACCGGGGAGCTGTTTTTT,TRBJ2-2,TRBD1,TRBV11-2,15,many
CASSLTEHSNQPQHF,TGTGCCAGCAGTTTAACAGAACATAGCAATCAGCCCCAGCATTTT,TRBJ1-5,.,TRBV12-3/TRBV12-4,15,.
CAISESTDPLGEQYF,TGTGCCATCAGTGAGTCGACGGACCCGTTGGGGGAGCAGTACTTC,TRBJ2-7,.,TRBV10-3,15,.
CASRTGVKETQYF,TGTGCCAGCAGAACGGGGGTAAAGGAGACCCAGTACTTC,TRBJ2-5,.,TRBV6-5,13,.
CASRDRAGGLTDTQYF,TGTGCCAGCCGGGACAGGGCGGGGGGCCTCACAGATACGCAGTATTTT,TRBJ2-3,.,TRBV6-1,16,few
CASSPSPGQGPDTQYF,TGTGCCAGCAGCCCCTCACCGGGACAGGGGCCAGATACGCAGTATTTT,TRBJ2-3,TRBD1,TRBV12-3/TRBV12-4,16,.
CASSAGTKETQYF,TGTGCCAGCAGTGCCGGGACAAAGGAGACCCAGTACTTC,TRBJ2-5,.,TRBV6-5,13,few
CASSNPGQAYEQYF,TGTGCCAGCTCAAACCCGGGACAAGCCTACGAGCAGTACTTC,TRBJ2-7,.,TRBV18,14,few
CASSLIGPYEQYF,TGTGCCAGCAGCTTAATCGGGCCCTACGAGCAGTACTTC,TRBJ2-7,.,TRBV5-4,13,.
CASRAIDGTSTDTQYF,TGCGCCAGCAGGGCCATTGACGGTACTAGCACAGATACGCAGTATTTT,TRBJ2-3,.,TRBV10-2,16,.
CASSSHIGDYGYTF,TGTGCTAGCAGTTCCCATATCGGAGACTATGGCTACACCTTC,TRBJ1-2,.,TRBV12-3/TRBV12-4,14,.
CAVGWTSIDEQFF,TGTGCCGTGGGATGGACTAGTATCGATGAGCAGTTCTTC,TRBJ2-1,TRBD2,TRBV10-3,13,.
CSVKEEVQGVYKQYF,TGCAGCGTTAAAGAAGAAGTACAGGGGGTCTACAAGCAGTACTTC,TRBJ2-7,TRBD1,TRBV29-1,15,once
CSVEDAAGAHRELFF,TGCAGCGTTGAAGACGCCGCGGGAGCCCACAGGGAGCTGTTTTTC,TRBJ2-2,.,TRBV29-1,15,.
CASSFGQGSGRPQHF,TGTGCCAGCAGCTTTGGACAGGGGTCAGGTCGGCCCCAGCATTTT,TRBJ1-5,TRBD1,TRBV5-6,15,.
CSVVRKGDILDTQYF,TGCAGCGTTGTCCGGAAAGGAGACATCCTAGATACGCAGTATTTT,TRBJ2-3,.,TRBV29-1,15,once